Presented here are 30 T cell receptor beta chains from one specimen sequenced in a study of cytomegalovirus exposure and HLA in healthy donors. It was with 60 Vbeta and 13 Jbeta primers that the PCR ran. The repertoire was sequenced with immunoSEQ multiplex PCR; TCRdb's copy has only in-frame clones and lacks some. The sample lists over 100,000 clones, approximately 76% occurring once. The specimen was PBMCs. Receptors were obtained from a woman aged 50 to 60 in good health and CMV-seropositive.

The chain is built from TRBV19 and TRBJ2-1; perhaps TRBD2 as D (6 bases). The CDR3 extends over 16 amino acids. Per germline, CDR1 LNHDA and CDR2 SQIVND (reference sequence). Trimming left V 5 bases short and J 1 base short, with 15 bases between. The CDR3 region is CASSGARAGSYNEQFF. The CDR3 region has the DNA TGTGCCAGTAGTGGGGCTCGAGCGGGTTCCTACAATGAGCAGTTCTTC.

In the case of this clone: A read error may account for a junction end that differs from germline. V gene TRBV7-9 combines with J gene TRBJ2-7; TRBD2 matches 8 bases. This CDR3 spans 12 amino acids. Germline CDR1 SEHNR, CDR2 FQNEAQ (reference sequence). This chain's CDR3 is CSSSLGSGRQYF. CDR3 in DNA: TGTTCCAGCAGCTTAGGCAGCGGGAGGCAGTACTTC.

As to this clone: One end of the junction does not line up with germline, which may come from a read error. DNA of the CDR3: TGCGCCGGCAGCTTGGAACAGCTCACAGATACGCAGTATTTT. Protein: CAGSLEQLTDTQYF. The chain joins TRBV5-1 to TRBJ2-3; D remains ambiguous. Germline lookup yields CDR1 SGHRS and CDR2 YFSETQ. The CDR3 contains 14 residues.

This rearrangement joins TRBV6-5 to TRBJ2-3; tentative D call: TRBD2 (7 bases). The length of the CDR3 is 14 residues. V lost 11 bases to trimming and J lost 5 bases, with 20 bases between them. The germline CDR1 and CDR2 sequences are MNHEY and SVGAGI. For the CDR3, the DNA is TGTGCCTCTGGTGTGGGGGGGCTGGGAGATACGCAGTATTTT. It specifies CASGVGGLGDTQYF.

This clone was counted only a few times. The chain joins TRBV5-8 to TRBJ1-4; possible D gene TRBD1, 6 bases. Germline V gene lookup returns CDR1 SGHTS and CDR2 YDEGEE. The length of the CDR3 is 15 residues. V was pared by 0 bases and J by 0 bases, with 6 bases between. CDR3 region: CASSLDRATNEKLFF. Written as DNA, the CDR3 is TGTGCCAGCAGCTTGGACAGGGCAACTAATGAAAAACTGTTTTTT.

The V and J genes are TRBV7-2 and TRBJ2-2; D is uncertain. CDR3 length: 11 amino acids. Germline CDR1 and CDR2: SGHTA and FQGNSA. Trimming removed 2 bases from V and 10 bases from J, with 5 bases in between. DNA of the CDR3: TGTGCCAGCAGCTTAACAGAGGAGCTGTTTTTT. Protein product: CASSLTEELFF.

In this sample, this clone turned up a few times. V gene TRBV27 combines with J gene TRBJ1-1; 10 nucleotides match TRBD1. This CDR3 is 14 amino acids long. The V and J ends lost 5 bases and 4 bases, in that order; junction bases with no gene match: 4. Germline V lookup: CDR1 MNHEY, CDR2 SMNVEV (reference sequence). This CDR3 is CASSLRTGGTEAFF. The CDR3, as DNA: TGTGCCAGCAGTCTCAGGACAGGGGGCACTGAAGCTTTCTTT.

This chain joins TRBV5-8 and TRBJ1-6, with 8 bases lining up with TRBD1. Germline trimming cut 1 base from V and 0 bases from J; bases unmatched to any gene: 9. The CDR3 has 19 residues. Germline V gene lookup returns CDR1 SGHTS and CDR2 YDEGEE. As DNA, the CDR3 is TGTGCCAGCAGCTTGTTGCAGGGGGCCTCGAGCTCCTATAATTCACCCCTCCACTTT. This encodes CASSLLQGASSSYNSPLHF.

J is TRBJ2-2 and V is TRBV5-4, with D maybe TRBD1 (8 bases). CDR1 is SGHNT, CDR2 YYREEE, per germline (reference sequence). Between the trimmed V and J ends, which lost 2 bases and 5 bases, there was a span of 13 bases. The CDR3 consists of 15 residues. The CDR3 DNA reads as TGTGCCAGCAGCTTACAGGGGGGGCCGACCGGGGAGCTGTTTTTT. Protein sequence: CASSLQGGPTGELFF.

This chain connects TRBV27 to TRBJ1-1, with D hard to call. The CDR3 length is 14 residues. Trimming removed 6 bases from V and 0 bases from J, with 11 bases in between. CDR1 is MNHEY, CDR2 SMNVEV, per germline (reference sequence). CDR3 amino acids: CASSRTPMNTEAFF. In DNA form, the CDR3 reads TGTGCCAGCAGCCGTACACCCATGAACACTGAAGCTTTCTTT.

This sequence joins TRBV11-3 and TRBJ2-5, with TRBD1 matching 10 bases. This CDR3 is 15 amino acids long. Unmatched junction bases numbered 9, after V lost 6 bases and J lost 5 bases. Per germline, CDR1 SGHNT and CDR2 YENEEA. CDR3 in amino acids: CASSSRQGAEETQYF. The CDR3 DNA follows: TGTGCCAGCAGTTCAAGACAGGGGGCTGAGGAGACCCAGTACTTC.

The rearrangement joins TRBV5-1 to TRBJ1-1, with unresolved D. With 3 bases removed from V and 1 base from J, the gap between germline ends came to 16 bases. This CDR3 contains 16 residues. The germline V gene has CDR1 SGHRS and CDR2 YFSETQ. The CDR3 DNA sequence: TGCGCCAGCAGCTCCACACCGACTCACCCGAACACTGAAGCTTTCTTT. Amino acids: CASSSTPTHPNTEAFF.

Comments on this clone: The junction does not match germline at one end; this may be a read error. This rearrangement joins TRBV7-9 to TRBJ2-7; 7 bases are shared with TRBD1. The CDR3 totals 15 residues. CDR1 is SEHNR, CDR2 FQNEAQ, per germline (reference sequence). CDR3 amino acids: CSSSPSDREGNEQYF. CDR3 DNA sequence: TGTTCCAGCAGCCCAAGCGACAGGGAAGGAAACGAGCAGTACTTC.

This chain joins TRBV9 and TRBJ1-2; D gene ambiguous. CDR3 length equals 15 residues. Germline CDR1 SGDLS, CDR2 YYNGEE. V dropped 3 bases and J dropped 3 bases, with 15 bases sitting between them. The CDR3 protein is CASSGGDGRDYGYTF. The CDR3 bases are TGTGCCAGCAGCGGGGGAGACGGAAGGGACTATGGCTACACCTTC.

This chain joins TRBV19 and TRBJ1-1; 9 positions agree with TRBD1. J gave up 6 bases and V 8 bases, and 7 bases lay outside the gene matches. Germline lookup yields CDR1 LNHDA and CDR2 SQIVND (reference sequence). The CDR3 runs to 13 residues. The CDR3 coding sequence is TGTGCCAGTGCCACAGGGGGCAGGTCTGAAGCTTTCTTT. Translating it yields CASATGGRSEAFF.

This clone was recorded a few times. V usage is TRBV6-1 and J usage is TRBJ2-2; the match to TRBD2 covers 8 bases. Germline values: CDR1 MNHNS, CDR2 SASEGT. The CDR3 consists of 15 residues. The J segment lost 4 bases and the V segment lost 9 bases, leaving 10 bases of the junction unmatched. CDR3 protein: CASYRGGLGTGELFF. Written as DNA, the CDR3 is TGTGCCAGTTACCGGGGGGGCCTCGGCACCGGGGAGCTGTTTTTT.

The V and J genes are TRBV7-2 and TRBJ1-6; D is possibly TRBD1 (5 bases). CDR1 and CDR2 from the germline V gene are SGHTA and FQGNSA. There are 17 residues in the CDR3. V shed 5 bases and J shed 0 bases, with 14 bases lying between them. Here the CDR3 DNA reads TGTGCCAGCAGCCTCAGACAGAGTAGCTCCTATAATTCACCCCTCCACTTT. Its protein product is CASSLRQSSSYNSPLHF.

J is TRBJ2-1 and V is TRBV7-9, with D tentatively TRBD2 (7 bases). Trimming took off 5 bases at V and 2 bases at J, with 16 bases between the two ends. This CDR3 is 16 amino acids long. Germline CDR1 is SEHNR and CDR2 is FQNEAQ (reference sequence). The CDR3 nucleotides read TGTGCCAGCAGCCCTAAGGGGGGGAGCGCCTACAATGAGCAGTTCTTC. Its translation: CASSPKGGSAYNEQFF.

V is TRBV4-2 and J is TRBJ2-3; 13 bases are shared with TRBD2. The V gene's germline CDR1 is LGHNA and CDR2 YNFKEQ. The trim removed 2 bases at V and 3 bases at J, leaving 2 bases unmatched. The CDR3 runs to 16 residues. CDR3 nucleotides: TGTGCCAGCAGCCAATCGGGACTAGCGGGGACAGATACGCAGTATTTT. Translated: CASSQSGLAGTDTQYF.

This sequence joins TRBV21-1 and TRBJ2-7; the D segment call TRBD1 is taken from the table without a DNA check. TRBV21-1 counts as a pseudogene. The CDR3 has 11 amino acids. The CDR3: CASSNMRGRYF. For the CDR3, the DNA is TGTGCCAGCAGCAATATGAGGGGGAGGTACTTC.

The table lists this clone with a count of one. J is TRBJ2-1 and V is TRBV6-4, with D hard to call. The V end lost 5 bases, the J end lost 0 bases, and 14 bases lay between the germline ends. CDR3 size: 16 residues. CDR1 MRHNA and CDR2 SNTAGT come from the germline V gene. The CDR3 here is CASSKWATGSYNEQFF. CDR3 coding DNA: TGTGCCAGCAGTAAGTGGGCAACCGGCTCCTACAATGAGCAGTTCTTC.

This clone has just one count. The rearrangement links TRBV18 to TRBJ2-5; no clear D gene. From germline, CDR1 is KGHSH and CDR2 LQKENI. CDR3 length equals 13 residues. V was pared by 2 bases and J by 3 bases, with 7 bases between. CDR3 protein: CASSPGREETQYF. DNA for the CDR3: TGTGCCAGCTCACCAGGCCGGGAAGAGACCCAGTACTTC.

The rearrangement joins TRBV4-3 to TRBJ2-3; TRBD2 aligns across 11 bases. Per germline, CDR1 LGHNA and CDR2 YSLEER. The V gene end was trimmed by 0 bases and the J gene end by 2 bases; junction bases not matched to a gene: 10. This CDR3 has 19 amino acids. The CDR3 region is CASSQETVPSGGTTDTQYF. The CDR3 nucleotides read TGCGCCAGCAGCCAAGAGACAGTCCCTAGCGGGGGGACCACAGATACGCAGTATTTT.

The chain recombines TRBV7-9 with TRBJ2-1; a weak D match, TRBD2 (6 bases). The CDR3 is 14 amino acids. Germline V gene sequence: CDR1 SEHNR, CDR2 FQNEAQ (reference sequence). The germline V and J ends were trimmed by 1 base and 6 bases, with 10 bases remaining between them. The CDR3 loop reads CASSLGAGPNEQFF. DNA of the CDR3: TGTGCCAGCAGCTTAGGGGCGGGACCCAATGAGCAGTTCTTC.

V usage is TRBV7-8 and J usage is TRBJ1-1; 9 nucleotides line up with TRBD1. This CDR3 contains 16 residues. Trimming cost V 1 base and J 5 bases; bases outside gene matches: 8. In germline, CDR1 is SGHVS, CDR2 FQNEAQ. The CDR3 protein is CASSLGDRVVLTEAFF. DNA for the CDR3: TGTGCCAGCAGCTTAGGGGACAGGGTAGTCTTGACTGAAGCTTTCTTT.

The chain uses TRBV7-2 and TRBJ2-5; 7 nucleotides agree with TRBD1. Germline values: CDR1 SGHTA, CDR2 FQGNSA. The CDR3 extends over 14 amino acids. Trimming at V came to 5 bases and at J to 1 base, leaving 4 bases not matched to a gene. CDR3 nucleotides: TGTGCCAGCAGCCCAACAGGGGTCCAAGAGACCCAGTACTTC. Translated: CASSPTGVQETQYF.

As for this clone: Sequence at one end of the junction differs from germline and may be a read error. This rearrangement joins TRBV7-9 to TRBJ2-5; D might be TRBD2 (7 bases). Germline V gene data show CDR1 as SEHNR and CDR2 as FQNEAQ (reference sequence). The CDR3 loop spans 15 amino acids. The CDR3 nucleotides are TGTTCCAGCAGCCCGAGGAGGGGGAGGGCAGAGACCCAGTACTTC. As protein: CSSSPRRGRAETQYF.

The rearrangement links TRBV7-9 to TRBJ2-2, with D possibly TRBD2 on 6 matching bases. Per germline, CDR1 SEHNR and CDR2 FQNEAQ (reference sequence). This CDR3 has 15 residues. Trimming cost V 2 bases and J 6 bases, with 13 bases left between them. CDR3 sequence (DNA): TGTGCCAGCAGCTTACACGGAGGGGTCCCCGGGGAGCTGTTTTTT. Amino acid sequence: CASSLHGGVPGELFF.

The genes are TRBV7-2 and TRBJ1-5; D is uncertain. The V and J ends lost 4 bases and 4 bases respectively, with 20 bases between them. This CDR3 is built from 17 residues. Germline CDR1 is SGHTA and CDR2 is FQGNSA. CDR3 sequence reads: CASSSLPRRVENQPQHF. In DNA form, the CDR3 reads TGTGCCAGCAGCTCACTCCCCCGACGGGTGGAAAATCAGCCCCAGCATTTT.

The CDR3 sequence: CASRQTSGPDTQYF. The CDR3 DNA reads as TGCGCCAGCAGGCAGACTAGCGGCCCAGATACGCAGTATTTT. This sequence joins TRBV10-2 and TRBJ2-3; 9 nucleotides match TRBD2. The CDR3 is made up of 14 amino acids. Germline lookup yields CDR1 WSHSY and CDR2 SAAADI. The V and J ends lost 6 bases and 4 bases, in that order; junction bases with no gene match: 5.